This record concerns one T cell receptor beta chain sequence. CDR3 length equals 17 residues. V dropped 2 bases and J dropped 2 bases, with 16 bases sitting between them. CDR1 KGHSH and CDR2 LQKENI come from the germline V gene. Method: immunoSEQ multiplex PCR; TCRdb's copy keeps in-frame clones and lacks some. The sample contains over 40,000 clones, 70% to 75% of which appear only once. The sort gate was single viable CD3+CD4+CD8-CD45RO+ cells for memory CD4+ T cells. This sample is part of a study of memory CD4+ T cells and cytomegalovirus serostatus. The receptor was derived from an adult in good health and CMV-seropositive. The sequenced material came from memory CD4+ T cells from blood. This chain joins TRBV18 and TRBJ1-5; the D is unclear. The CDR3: CASSPTAETGGNQPQHF. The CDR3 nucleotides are TGTGCCAGCTCACCAACTGCAGAGACGGGTGGCAATCAGCCCCAGCATTTT.